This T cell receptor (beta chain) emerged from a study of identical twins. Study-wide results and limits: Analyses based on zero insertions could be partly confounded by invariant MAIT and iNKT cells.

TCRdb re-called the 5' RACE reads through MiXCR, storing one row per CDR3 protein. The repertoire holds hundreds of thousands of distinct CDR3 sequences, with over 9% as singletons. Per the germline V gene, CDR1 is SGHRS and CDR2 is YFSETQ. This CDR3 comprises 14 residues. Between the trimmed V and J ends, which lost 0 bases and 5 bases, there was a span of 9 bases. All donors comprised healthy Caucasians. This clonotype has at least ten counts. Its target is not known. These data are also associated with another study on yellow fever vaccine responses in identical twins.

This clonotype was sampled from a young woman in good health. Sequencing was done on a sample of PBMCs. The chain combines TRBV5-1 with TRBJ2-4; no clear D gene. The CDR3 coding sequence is TGCGCCAGCAGCTTGGTCGACACGCAAAACATTCAGTACTTC. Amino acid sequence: CASSLVDTQNIQYF.